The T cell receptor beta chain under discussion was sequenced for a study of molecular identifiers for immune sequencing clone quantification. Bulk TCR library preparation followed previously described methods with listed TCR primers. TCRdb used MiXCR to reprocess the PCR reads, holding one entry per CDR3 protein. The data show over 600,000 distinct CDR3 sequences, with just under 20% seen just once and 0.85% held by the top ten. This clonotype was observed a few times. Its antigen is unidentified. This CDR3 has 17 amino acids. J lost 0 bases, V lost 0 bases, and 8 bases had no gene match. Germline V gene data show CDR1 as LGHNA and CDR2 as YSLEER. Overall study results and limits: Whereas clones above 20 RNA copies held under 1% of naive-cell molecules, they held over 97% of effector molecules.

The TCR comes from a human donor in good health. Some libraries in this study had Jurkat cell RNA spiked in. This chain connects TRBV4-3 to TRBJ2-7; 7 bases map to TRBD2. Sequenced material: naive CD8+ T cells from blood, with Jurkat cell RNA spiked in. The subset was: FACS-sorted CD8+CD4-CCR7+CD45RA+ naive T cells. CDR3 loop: CASSQDSGVAGSYEQYF. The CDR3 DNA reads TGCGCCAGCAGCCAAGATAGTGGGGTAGCGGGCTCCTACGAGCAGTACTTC.